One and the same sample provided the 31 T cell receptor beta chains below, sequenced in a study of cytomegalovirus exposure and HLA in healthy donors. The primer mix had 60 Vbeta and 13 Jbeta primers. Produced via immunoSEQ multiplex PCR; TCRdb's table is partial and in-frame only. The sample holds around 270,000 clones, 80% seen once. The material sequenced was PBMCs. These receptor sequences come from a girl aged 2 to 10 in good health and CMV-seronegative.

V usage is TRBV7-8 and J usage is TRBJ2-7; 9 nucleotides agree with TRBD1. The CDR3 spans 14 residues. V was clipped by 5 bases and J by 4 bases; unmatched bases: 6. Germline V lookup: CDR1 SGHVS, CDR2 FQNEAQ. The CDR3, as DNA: TGTGCCAGCAGCCGCCGGGACAGGGCTTACGAGCAGTACTTC. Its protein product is CASSRRDRAYEQYF.

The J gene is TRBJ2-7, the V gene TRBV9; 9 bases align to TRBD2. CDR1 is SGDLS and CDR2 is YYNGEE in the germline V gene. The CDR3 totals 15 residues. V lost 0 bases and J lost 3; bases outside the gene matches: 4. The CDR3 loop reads CASSVGAGGLYEQYF. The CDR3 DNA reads TGTGCCAGCAGCGTAGGGGCGGGGGGGCTCTACGAGCAGTACTTC.

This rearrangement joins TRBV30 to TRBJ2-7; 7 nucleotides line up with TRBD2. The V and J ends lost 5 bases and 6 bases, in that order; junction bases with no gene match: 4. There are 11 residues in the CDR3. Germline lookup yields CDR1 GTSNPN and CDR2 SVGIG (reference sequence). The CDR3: CAWGREGEQYF. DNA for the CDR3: TGTGCCTGGGGGAGGGAGGGCGAGCAGTACTTC.

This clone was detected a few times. The CDR3 region is CASSQQIYYRGDTYEQYF. In DNA form, the CDR3 reads TGTGCCAGCAGCCAACAAATTTATTACAGGGGGGATACCTACGAGCAGTACTTC. The rearrangement joins TRBV7-8 to TRBJ2-7; 8 bases agree with TRBD1. The V gene's germline CDR1 is SGHVS and CDR2 FQNEAQ. The CDR3 has 18 amino acids. Trimming took 5 bases from V and 2 from J; bases not matched to a gene: 17. Drawing the rest from reference TRBV7-8 and TRBJ2-7, the complete variable domain is GAGVSQSPRYKVAKRGQDVALRCDPISGHVSLFWYQQALGQGPEFLTYFQNEAQLDKSGLPSDRFFAERPEGSVSTLKIQRTQQEDSAVYLCASSQQIYYRGDTYEQYFGPGTRLTVT.

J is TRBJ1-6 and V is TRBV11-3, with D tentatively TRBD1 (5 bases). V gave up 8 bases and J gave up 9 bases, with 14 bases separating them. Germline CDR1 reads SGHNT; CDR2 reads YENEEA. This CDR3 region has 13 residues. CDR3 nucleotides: TGTGCCAGCGAGGACACGCGTGGTTCACCCCTCCACTTT. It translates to CASEDTRGSPLHF. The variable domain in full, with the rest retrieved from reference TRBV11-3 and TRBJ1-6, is EAGVVQSPRYKIIEKKQPVAFWCNPISGHNTLYWYLQNLGQGPELLIRYENEEAVDDSQLPKDRFSAERLKGVDSTLKIQPAELGDSAVYLCASEDTRGSPLHFGNGTRLTVT.

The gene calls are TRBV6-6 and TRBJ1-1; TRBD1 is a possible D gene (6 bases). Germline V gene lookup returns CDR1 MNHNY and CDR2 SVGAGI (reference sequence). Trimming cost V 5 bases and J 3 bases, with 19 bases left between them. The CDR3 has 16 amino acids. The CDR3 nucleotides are TGTGCCAGCAGTAATCCTCAAGGGCGGGGGCACACTGAAGCTTTCTTT. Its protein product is CASSNPQGRGHTEAFF.

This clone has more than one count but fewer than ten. As DNA, the CDR3 is TGTGCCAGCAGTTTACGGCACAGGTACTACGAGCAGTACTTC. This codes for CASSLRHRYYEQYF. The gene calls are TRBV27 and TRBJ2-5, with D maybe TRBD1 (5 bases). The DNA matches TRBJ2-7 better at its end, which makes the J call doubtful. The V gene's germline CDR1 is MNHEY and CDR2 SMNVEV (reference sequence). The CDR3 is made up of 14 amino acids.

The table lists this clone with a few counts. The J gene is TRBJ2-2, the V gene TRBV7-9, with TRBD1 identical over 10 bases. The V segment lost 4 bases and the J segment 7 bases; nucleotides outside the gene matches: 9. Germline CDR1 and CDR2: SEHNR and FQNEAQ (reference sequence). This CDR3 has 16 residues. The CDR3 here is CASSSVDRGQIGELFF. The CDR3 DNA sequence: TGTGCCAGCAGCTCGGTCGACAGGGGGCAGATCGGGGAGCTGTTTTTT.

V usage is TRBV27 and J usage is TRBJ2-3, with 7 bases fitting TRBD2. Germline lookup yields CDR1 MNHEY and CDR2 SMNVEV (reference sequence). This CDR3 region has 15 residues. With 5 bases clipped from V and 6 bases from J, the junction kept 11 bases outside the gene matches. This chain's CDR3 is CASSPSGDPRDTQYF. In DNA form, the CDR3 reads TGTGCCAGCAGTCCAAGCGGGGACCCGAGGGATACGCAGTATTTT.

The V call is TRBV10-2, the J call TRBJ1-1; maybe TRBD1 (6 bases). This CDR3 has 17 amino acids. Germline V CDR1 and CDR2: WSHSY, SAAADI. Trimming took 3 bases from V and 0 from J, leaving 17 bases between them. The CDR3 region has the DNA TGCGCCAGCAGTGAAACCCCCGGGACACCTATGAACACTGAAGCTTTCTTT. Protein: CASSETPGTPMNTEAFF.

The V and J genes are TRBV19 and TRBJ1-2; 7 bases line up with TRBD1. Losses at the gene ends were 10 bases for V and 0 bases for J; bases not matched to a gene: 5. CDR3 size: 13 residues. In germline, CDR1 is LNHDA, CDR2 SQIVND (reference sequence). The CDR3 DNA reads TGTGCCACGACAGGGATCCCTAACTATGGCTACACCTTC. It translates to CATTGIPNYGYTF.

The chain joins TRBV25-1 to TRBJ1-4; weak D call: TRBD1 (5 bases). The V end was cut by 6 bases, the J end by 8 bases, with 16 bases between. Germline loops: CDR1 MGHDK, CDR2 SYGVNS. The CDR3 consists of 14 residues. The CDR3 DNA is TGTGCCAGCAGCCTTGGGGGGGTCCGGGAAAAACTGTTTTTT. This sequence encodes CASSLGGVREKLFF.

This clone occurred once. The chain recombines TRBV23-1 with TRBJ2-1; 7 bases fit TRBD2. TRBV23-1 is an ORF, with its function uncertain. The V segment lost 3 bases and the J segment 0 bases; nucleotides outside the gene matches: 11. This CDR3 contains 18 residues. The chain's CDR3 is CASSHLGLAVYSYNEQFF. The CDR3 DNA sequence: TGCGCCAGCAGTCACCTTGGGCTAGCGGTTTACTCCTACAATGAGCAGTTCTTC.

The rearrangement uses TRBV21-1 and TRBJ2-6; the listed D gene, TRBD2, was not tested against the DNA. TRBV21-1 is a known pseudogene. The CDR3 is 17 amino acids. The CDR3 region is CASSKVFSLASANVLTF. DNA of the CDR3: TGTGCCAGCAGCAAAGTTTTCTCACTAGCCAGTGCCAACGTCCTGACTTTC.

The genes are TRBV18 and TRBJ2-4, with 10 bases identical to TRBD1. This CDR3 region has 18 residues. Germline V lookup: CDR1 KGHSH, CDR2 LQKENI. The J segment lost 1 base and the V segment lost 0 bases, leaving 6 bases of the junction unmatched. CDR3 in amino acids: CASSPPDRGAAAKNIQYF. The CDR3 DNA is TGTGCCAGCTCACCACCGGACAGGGGGGCCGCGGCCAAAAACATTCAGTACTTC.

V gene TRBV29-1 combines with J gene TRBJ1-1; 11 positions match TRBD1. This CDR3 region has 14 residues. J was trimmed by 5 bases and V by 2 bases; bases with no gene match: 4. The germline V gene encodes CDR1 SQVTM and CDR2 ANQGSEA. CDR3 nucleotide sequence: TGCAGCGTTGAATGGACAGGGGGCCGGACTGAAGCTTTCTTT. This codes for CSVEWTGGRTEAFF. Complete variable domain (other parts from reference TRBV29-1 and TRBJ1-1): SAVISQKPSRDICQRGTSLTIQCQVDSQVTMMFWYRQQPGQSLTLIATANQGSEATYESGFVIDKFPISRPNLTFSTLTVSNMSPEDSSIYLCSVEWTGGRTEAFFGQGTRLTVV.

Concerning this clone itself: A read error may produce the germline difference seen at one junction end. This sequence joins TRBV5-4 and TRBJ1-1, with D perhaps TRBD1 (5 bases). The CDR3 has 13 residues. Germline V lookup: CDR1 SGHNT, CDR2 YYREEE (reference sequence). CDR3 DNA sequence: TGTGCCAGCAGACCCGACAGTATTCGGTTTAATCTCTTT. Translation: CASRPDSIRFNLF.

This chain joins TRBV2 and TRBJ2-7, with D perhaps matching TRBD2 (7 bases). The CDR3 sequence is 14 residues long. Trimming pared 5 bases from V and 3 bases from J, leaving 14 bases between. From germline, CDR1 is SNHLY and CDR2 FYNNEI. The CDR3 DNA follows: TGTGCCAGCAGTCGAGGGAGGGACAACTACGAGCAGTACTTC. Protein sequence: CASSRGRDNYEQYF.

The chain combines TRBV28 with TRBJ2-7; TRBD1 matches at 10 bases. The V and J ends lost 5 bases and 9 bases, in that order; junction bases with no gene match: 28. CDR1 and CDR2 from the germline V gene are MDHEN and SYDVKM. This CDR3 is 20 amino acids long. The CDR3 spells CASSARRLGDRGFLGWGQYF. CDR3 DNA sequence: TGTGCCAGCAGTGCCCGGCGCCTCGGGGACAGGGGATTTTTAGGCTGGGGGCAGTACTTC.

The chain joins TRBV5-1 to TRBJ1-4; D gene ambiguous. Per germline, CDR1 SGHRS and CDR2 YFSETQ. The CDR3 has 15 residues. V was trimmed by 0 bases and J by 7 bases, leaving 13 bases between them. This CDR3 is CASSLVGGGSEKLFF. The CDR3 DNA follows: TGCGCCAGCAGCTTGGTAGGAGGCGGATCTGAAAAACTGTTTTTT. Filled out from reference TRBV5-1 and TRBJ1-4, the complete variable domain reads KAGVTQTPRYLIKTRGQQVTLSCSPISGHRSVSWYQQTPGQGLQFLFEYFSETQRNKGNFPGRFSGRQFSNSRSEMNVSTLELGDSALYLCASSLVGGGSEKLFFGSGTQLSVL.

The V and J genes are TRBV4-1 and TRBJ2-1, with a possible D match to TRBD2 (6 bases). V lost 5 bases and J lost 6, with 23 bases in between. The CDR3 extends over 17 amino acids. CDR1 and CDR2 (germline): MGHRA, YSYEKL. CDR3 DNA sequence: TGCGCCAGCAGCTCAGTGCAGGTCGGCCCCGGGGGCAATGAGCAGTTCTTC. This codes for CASSSVQVGPGGNEQFF.

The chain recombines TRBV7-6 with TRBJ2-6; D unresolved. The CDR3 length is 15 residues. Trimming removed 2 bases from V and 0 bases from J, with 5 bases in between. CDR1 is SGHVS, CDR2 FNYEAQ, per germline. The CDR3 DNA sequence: TGTGCCAGCAGCTTAAGAGCCTCTGGGGCCAACGTCCTGACTTTC. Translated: CASSLRASGANVLTF.

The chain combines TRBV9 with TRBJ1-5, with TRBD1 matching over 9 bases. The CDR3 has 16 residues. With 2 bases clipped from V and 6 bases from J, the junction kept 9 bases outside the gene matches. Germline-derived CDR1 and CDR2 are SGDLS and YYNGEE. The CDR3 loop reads CASSVGAGTGTQPQHF. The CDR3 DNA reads TGTGCCAGCAGCGTCGGCGCCGGGACAGGGACTCAGCCCCAGCATTTT.

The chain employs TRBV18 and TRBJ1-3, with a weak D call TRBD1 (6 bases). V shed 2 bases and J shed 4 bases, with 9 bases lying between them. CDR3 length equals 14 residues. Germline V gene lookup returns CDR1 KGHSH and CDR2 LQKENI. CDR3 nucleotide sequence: TGTGCCAGCTCACCAGGGACACAAGGAAACACCATATATTTT. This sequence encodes CASSPGTQGNTIYF. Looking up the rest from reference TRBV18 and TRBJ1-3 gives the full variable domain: NAGVMQNPRHLVRRRGQEARLRCSPMKGHSHVYWYRQLPEEGLKFMVYLQKENIIDESGMPKERFSAEFPKEGPSILRIQQVVRGDSAAYFCASSPGTQGNTIYFGEGSWLTVV.

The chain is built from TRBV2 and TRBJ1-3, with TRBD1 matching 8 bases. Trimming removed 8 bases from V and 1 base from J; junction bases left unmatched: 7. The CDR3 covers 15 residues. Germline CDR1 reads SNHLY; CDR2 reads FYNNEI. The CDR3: CASLLDRGSGNTIYF. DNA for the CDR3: TGTGCCAGCCTATTAGACAGGGGTTCTGGAAACACCATATATTTT.

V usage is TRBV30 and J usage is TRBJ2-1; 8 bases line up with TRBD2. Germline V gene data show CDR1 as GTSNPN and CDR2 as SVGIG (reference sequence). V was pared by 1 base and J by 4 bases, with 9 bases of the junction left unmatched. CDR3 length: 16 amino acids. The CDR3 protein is CAWSALAGGRYNEQFF. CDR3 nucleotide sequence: TGTGCCTGGAGTGCCCTAGCGGGCGGGAGGTACAATGAGCAGTTCTTC. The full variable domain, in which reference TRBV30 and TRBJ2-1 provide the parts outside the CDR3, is SQTIHQWPATLVQPVGSPLSLECTVEGTSNPNLYWYRQAAGRGLQLLFYSVGIGQISSEVPQNLSASRPQDRQFILSSKKLLLSDSGFYLCAWSALAGGRYNEQFFGPGTRLTVL.

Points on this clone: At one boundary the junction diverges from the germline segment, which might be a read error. The chain's CDR3 is CSSSLKLLAGAFHEQFF. As DNA, the CDR3 is TGTTCCAGCAGCTTAAAACTACTAGCGGGAGCGTTCCATGAGCAGTTCTTC. This rearrangement joins TRBV7-9 to TRBJ2-1; TRBD2 aligns across 11 bases. CDR3 length: 17 amino acids. Germline V gene lookup returns CDR1 SEHNR and CDR2 FQNEAQ (reference sequence).

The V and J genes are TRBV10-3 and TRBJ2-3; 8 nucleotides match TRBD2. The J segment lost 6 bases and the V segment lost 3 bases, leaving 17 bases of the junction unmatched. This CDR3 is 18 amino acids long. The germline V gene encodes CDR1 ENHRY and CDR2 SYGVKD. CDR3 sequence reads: CAISDLIRTGGVPDTQYF. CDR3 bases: TGTGCCATCAGTGACCTAATACGGACGGGGGGGGTTCCTGATACGCAGTATTTT.

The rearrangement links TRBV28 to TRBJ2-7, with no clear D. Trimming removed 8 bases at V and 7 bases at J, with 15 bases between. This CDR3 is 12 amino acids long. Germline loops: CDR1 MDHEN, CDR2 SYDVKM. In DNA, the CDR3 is TGTGCCAGCGGATTGATAGTCGGGGAGCAGTACTTC. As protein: CASGLIVGEQYF. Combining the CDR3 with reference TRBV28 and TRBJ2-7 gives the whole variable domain DVKVTQSSRYLVKRTGEKVFLECVQDMDHENMFWYRQDPGLGLRLIYFSYDVKMKEKGDIPEGYSVSREKKERFSLILESASTNQTSMYLCASGLIVGEQYFGPGTRLTVT.

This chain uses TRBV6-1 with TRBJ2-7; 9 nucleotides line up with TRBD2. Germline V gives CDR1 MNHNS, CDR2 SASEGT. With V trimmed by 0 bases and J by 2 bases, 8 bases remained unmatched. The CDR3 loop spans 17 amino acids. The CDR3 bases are TGTGCCAGCAGTGAAGCGCTAGTCGCGGGGGGGGCCTACGAGCAGTACTTC. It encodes CASSEALVAGGAYEQYF.

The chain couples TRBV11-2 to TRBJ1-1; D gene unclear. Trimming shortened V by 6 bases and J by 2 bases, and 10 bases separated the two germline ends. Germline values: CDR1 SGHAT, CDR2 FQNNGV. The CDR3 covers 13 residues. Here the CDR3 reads CASRITVNTEAFF. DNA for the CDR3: TGTGCCAGCAGGATTACAGTCAACACTGAAGCTTTCTTT.